This entry lists 21 T cell receptor beta chains sequenced from one sample in a study of cytomegalovirus exposure and HLA in healthy donors (dated by TCRdb to about 2017). The protocol used for the library was the immunoSEQ multiplex PCR assay. The multiplex PCR relied on a mix of 60 forward primers for TCR Vbeta segments and 13 reverse primers for TCR Jbeta segments. The table comes from immuneACCESS by way of TCRdb, which keeps in-frame sequences with V and J called. Part of the clones is missing from these tables; in studies checked, under half for an unresolved V gene and the rest for unknown reasons. Across this sample there are 120,000 or so clones, with 55% to 75% seen only once. The ten largest clones take up about 1.6% of the sample. The sequenced sample was PBMCs. Receptors were obtained from a man in his thirties or forties in good health and CMV-seropositive.

This clone has more than one count but fewer than ten. V gene TRBV29-1 combines with J gene TRBJ1-1; no firm D call. V was clipped by 7 bases and J by 3 bases, with 15 bases between them. CDR1 and CDR2 from the germline V gene are SQVTM and ANQGSEA. The CDR3 contains 13 residues. The CDR3 loop reads CSATRGRDTEAFF. DNA of the CDR3: TGCAGCGCAACGCGAGGCCGTGACACTGAAGCTTTCTTT. Full variable domain (missing parts from reference TRBV29-1 and TRBJ1-1): SAVISQKPSRDICQRGTSLTIQCQVDSQVTMMFWYRQQPGQSLTLIATANQGSEATYESGFVIDKFPISRPNLTFSTLTVSNMSPEDSSIYLCSATRGRDTEAFFGQGTRLTVV.

This clone was recorded at least ten times. For the CDR3, the DNA is TGTGCCAGCAGTGAGCGGACTAGCGGGAGAGGCACAGATACGCAGTATTTT. It yields the protein CASSERTSGRGTDTQYF. The chain combines TRBV2 with TRBJ2-3, with 13 bases lining up with TRBD2. This CDR3 has 17 amino acids. The J segment lost 1 base and the V segment lost 3 bases, leaving 4 bases of the junction unmatched. Germline V gives CDR1 SNHLY, CDR2 FYNNEI.

The sample holds a few counts of this clone. The chain carries TRBV28 and TRBJ1-5; tentative D call: TRBD1 (5 bases). The V end lost 6 bases, the J end lost 3 bases, and 9 bases lay between the germline ends. The germline gives CDR1 MDHEN, CDR2 SYDVKM. The CDR3 has 13 amino acids. CDR3 protein: CASRDTFNQPQHF. DNA for the CDR3: TGTGCCAGCAGGGACACGTTCAATCAGCCCCAGCATTTT.

The chain employs TRBV9 and TRBJ2-1; 7 bases are a match to TRBD2. There are 13 residues in the CDR3. Germline trimming cut 3 bases from V and 3 bases from J; bases unmatched to any gene: 0. Germline V lookup: CDR1 SGDLS, CDR2 YYNGEE. In DNA, the CDR3 is TGTGCCAGCAGCGGGGACTACTACAATGAGCAGTTCTTC. As protein: CASSGDYYNEQFF.

The chain couples TRBV5-1 to TRBJ1-1, with D possibly TRBD1 on 6 matching bases. The CDR3 loop spans 16 amino acids. Trimming shortened V by 2 bases and J by 0 bases, and 14 bases separated the two germline ends. CDR1 and CDR2 (germline): SGHRS, YFSETQ. CDR3 residues: CASSFVTGTMNTEAFF. For the CDR3, the DNA is TGCGCCAGCAGCTTTGTAACAGGGACAATGAACACTGAAGCTTTCTTT.

There are a few counts of this clone. The rearrangement uses TRBV5-1 and TRBJ2-1; weak D call: TRBD1 (6 bases). V was clipped by 6 bases and J by 4 bases, with 17 bases between them. CDR3 length: 15 residues. Germline assignment: CDR1 SGHRS and CDR2 YFSETQ. The CDR3: CASTGRGLVYNEQFF. The CDR3 DNA follows: TGCGCCAGCACCGGAAGGGGGTTGGTGTACAATGAGCAGTTCTTC.

A few counts support this clone. V is TRBV5-1 and J is TRBJ1-1, with unresolved D. This CDR3 comprises 15 residues. Trimming shortened V by 3 bases and J by 4 bases, and 16 bases separated the two germline ends. CDR1 SGHRS and CDR2 YFSETQ come from the germline V gene. CDR3 bases: TGCGCCAGCAGCTCGCCCCAGAGGGCTGGCACTGAAGCTTTCTTT. Its translation: CASSSPQRAGTEAFF.

The chain employs TRBV6-5 and TRBJ1-3, with D unresolved. This CDR3 has 14 residues. Trimming left V 6 bases short and J 1 base short, with 10 bases between. Germline V gene data show CDR1 as MNHEY and CDR2 as SVGAGI. As DNA, the CDR3 is TGTGCCAGCAGGCGCGGGGTGTCTGGAAACACCATATATTTT. Its translation: CASRRGVSGNTIYF.

The DNA for the CDR3 is TGTGCCAGCAGCTTATCTGGCTGGGATACGCAGTATTTT. Its translation is CASSLSGWDTQYF. The chain couples TRBV7-9 to TRBJ2-3; D uncertain. Germline CDR1 is SEHNR and CDR2 is FQNEAQ (reference sequence). V dropped 2 bases and J dropped 6 bases, with 9 bases sitting between them. The CDR3 has 13 residues.

V usage is TRBV7-3 and J usage is TRBJ2-3, with D unclear. V shed 4 bases and J shed 6 bases, with 11 bases lying between them. Per germline, CDR1 SGHTA and CDR2 FQGTGA. The CDR3 has 13 residues. Here the CDR3 DNA reads TGTGCCAGCAGCTCAAGAATGAGGGATACGCAGTATTTT. It specifies CASSSRMRDTQYF.

A few counts support this clone. The chain employs TRBV6-5 and TRBJ2-7, with D possibly being TRBD1 (6 bases). Trimming left V 5 bases short and J 2 bases short, with 13 bases between. Per germline, CDR1 MNHEY and CDR2 SVGAGI. The CDR3 contains 14 residues. CDR3 sequence reads: CASSGWTVTYEQYF. In nucleotides, the CDR3 is TGTGCCAGCAGTGGTTGGACAGTCACCTACGAGCAGTACTTC.

The J gene is TRBJ2-1, the V gene TRBV9, with 10 bases aligning to TRBD2. CDR3 length: 15 residues. The V and J ends lost 1 base and 4 bases, in that order; junction bases with no gene match: 2. Germline-derived CDR1 and CDR2 are SGDLS and YYNGEE. This CDR3 is CASSVLAGVYNEQFF. The CDR3 bases are TGTGCCAGCAGCGTACTAGCGGGGGTATACAATGAGCAGTTCTTC.

The rearrangement joins TRBV11-2 to TRBJ2-4; maybe TRBD1 (6 bases). The CDR3 has 16 amino acids. The germline gives CDR1 SGHAT, CDR2 FQNNGV. V dropped 1 base and J dropped 3 bases, with 13 bases sitting between them. The CDR3, as DNA: TGTGCCAGCAGCTTAGTCGACAGGATGAACAAAAACATTCAGTACTTC. It encodes CASSLVDRMNKNIQYF.

The table lists this clone with a few counts. The CDR3 loop is CASMGTGDQPQHF. For the CDR3, the DNA is TGTGCCAGCATGGGGACAGGGGACCAGCCCCAGCATTTT. The J gene is TRBJ1-5, the V gene TRBV2; TRBD1 aligns across 10 bases. The V segment lost 7 bases and the J segment 7 bases; nucleotides outside the gene matches: 4. Germline V lookup: CDR1 SNHLY, CDR2 FYNNEI. The CDR3 runs 13 residues.

V usage is TRBV10-1 and J usage is TRBJ2-7; a weak D match, TRBD1 (6 bases). From germline, CDR1 is WNHNN and CDR2 SYGVQD (reference sequence). V lost 0 bases to trimming and J lost 6 bases, with 15 bases between them. This CDR3 is built from 15 residues. The CDR3 region has the DNA TGCGCCAGCAGTGAGTCGAAACAGGGAGCAGGCGAGCAGTACTTC. Amino acids: CASSESKQGAGEQYF.

The chain joins TRBV7-9 to TRBJ2-3, with TRBD2 matching 8 bases. The CDR3 is 16 residues long. Germline V gene lookup returns CDR1 SEHNR and CDR2 FQNEAQ (reference sequence). The V and J ends lost 4 bases and 3 bases, in that order; junction bases with no gene match: 9. CDR3 sequence (DNA): TGTGCCAGCAGCTCGAGGGTTCGGGAGGGGACAGATACGCAGTATTTT. Translation: CASSSRVREGTDTQYF. The full variable domain, completed using reference TRBV7-9 and TRBJ2-3, is DTGVSQNPRHKITKRGQNVTFRCDPISEHNRLYWYRQTLGQGPEFLTYFQNEAQLEKSRLLSDRFSAERPKGSFSTLEIQRTEQGDSAMYLCASSSRVREGTDTQYFGPGTRLTVL.

The rearrangement links TRBV4-2 to TRBJ2-5; D may be TRBD2 (5 bases). CDR1 and CDR2 from the germline V gene are LGHNA and YNFKEQ. This CDR3 has 15 amino acids. V was clipped by 5 bases and J by 3 bases, with 16 bases between them. The CDR3 DNA sequence: TGTGCCAGCAGCGGCCGTGGCGGGTTGGAAGAGACCCAGTACTTC. Translated, it gives CASSGRGGLEETQYF.

V usage is TRBV5-1 and J usage is TRBJ1-2; TRBD1 agrees at 7 bases. Germline V gene sequence: CDR1 SGHRS, CDR2 YFSETQ. V lost 4 bases and J lost 0; bases outside the gene matches: 6. The CDR3 is 15 amino acids. Written as DNA, the CDR3 is TGCGCCAGCAGCCCCCGGACAGGAGCTAACTATGGCTACACCTTC. This gives the protein CASSPRTGANYGYTF.

The V call is TRBV10-3, the J call TRBJ2-7, with 7 bases matching TRBD1. The CDR3 length is 13 residues. The germline CDR1 and CDR2 sequences are ENHRY and SYGVKD. V shed 4 bases, J shed 2 bases, and the junction held 2 bases outside the gene matches. In DNA form, the CDR3 reads TGTGCCATCAGTGGCAGGGGGACCTACGAGCAGTACTTC. This translates into CAISGRGTYEQYF.

The chain uses TRBV7-9 and TRBJ1-1; the D is unclear. The germline gives CDR1 SEHNR, CDR2 FQNEAQ (reference sequence). This CDR3 region has 13 residues. V lost 1 base, J lost 1 base, and 4 bases lay in between. This chain's CDR3 is CASSLGQNTEAFF. The CDR3 DNA sequence: TGTGCCAGCAGCTTAGGACAGAACACTGAAGCTTTCTTT.

The rearrangement links TRBV10-3 to TRBJ2-5; D remains unclear. The tail of the sequence fits TRBJ2-7 better, so the J call may be wrong. The CDR3 consists of 12 residues. The germline V gene has CDR1 ENHRY and CDR2 SYGVKD. CDR3 DNA: TGTGCCATGGCCGGTGACTCCTACGAGCAGTACTTC. This encodes CAMAGDSYEQYF.